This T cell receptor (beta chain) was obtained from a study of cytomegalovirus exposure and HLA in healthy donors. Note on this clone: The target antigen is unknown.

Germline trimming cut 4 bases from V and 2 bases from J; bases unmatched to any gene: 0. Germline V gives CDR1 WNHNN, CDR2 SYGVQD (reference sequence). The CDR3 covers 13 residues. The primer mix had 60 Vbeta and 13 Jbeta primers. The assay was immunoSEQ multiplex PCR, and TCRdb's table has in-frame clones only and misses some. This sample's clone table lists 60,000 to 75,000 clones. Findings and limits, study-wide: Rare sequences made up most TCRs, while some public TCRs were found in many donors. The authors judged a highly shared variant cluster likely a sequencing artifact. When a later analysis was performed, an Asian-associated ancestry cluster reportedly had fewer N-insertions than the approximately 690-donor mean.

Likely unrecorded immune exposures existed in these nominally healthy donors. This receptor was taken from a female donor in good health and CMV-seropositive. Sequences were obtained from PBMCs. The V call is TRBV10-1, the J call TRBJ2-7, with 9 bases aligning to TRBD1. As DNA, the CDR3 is TGCGCCAGCAGTGGGACAGGGGCCTACGAGCAGTACTTC. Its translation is CASSGTGAYEQYF.